This T cell receptor beta chain derives from a study of graft-versus-host responses after intestinal transplantation. Findings of the study overall: Within allografts, high graft-versus-host to host-versus-graft clonal ratios were seen among patients with graft-donor T cell macrochimerism. GvH clones were identified in recipient marrow, with some first appearing in ileum or blood.

To note about this clone: Its cognate antigen is unknown.

This CDR3 contains 14 residues. The germline CDR1 and CDR2 sequences are LNHDA and SQIVND (reference sequence). V was trimmed by 2 bases and J by 4 bases, leaving 9 bases between them. Sequencing was performed with immunoSEQ multiplex PCR; in TCRdb, only in-frame clones are kept and a portion is missing. Of some 110,000 clones in the sample, over 75% were seen once. The chain joins TRBV19 to TRBJ1-5; D is unclear. The source was unstimulated CD4+ T cells sorted from spleen or lymph node cells, collected before intestinal transplant. This sequence originates from a human donor who received an intestinal transplant. The CDR3, as DNA: TGTGCCAGTAGTATATCACAGATAAATCAGCCCCAGCATTTT. It codes for CASSISQINQPQHF.